Presented here are 29 T cell receptor beta chains from one specimen sequenced in a study of cytomegalovirus exposure and HLA in healthy donors. The PCR contained 60 Vbeta and 13 Jbeta primers. The table came from immunoSEQ multiplex PCR; TCRdb's copy has only in-frame clones and leaves some out. This sample has 250,000 to 350,000 clones, with 86% found just once. Sequencing input: PBMCs. The receptors shown here come from a man aged 40-49 years in good health and CMV-seropositive.

The genes are TRBV5-1 and TRBJ1-2, with D uncertain. The CDR3 contains 15 residues. Trimming removed 0 bases at V and 5 bases at J, with 14 bases between. Germline values: CDR1 SGHRS, CDR2 YFSETQ. In DNA, the CDR3 is TGCGCCAGCAGCTTGGTGCGCAGAGGACTATATGGCTACACCTTC. Amino acids: CASSLVRRGLYGYTF.

This clone was counted a single time. The J gene is TRBJ2-1, the V gene TRBV19; 7 bases map to TRBD1. The CDR3 is made up of 11 amino acids. Trimming removed 11 bases from V and 6 bases from J; junction bases left unmatched: 4. Germline CDR1 reads LNHDA; CDR2 reads SQIVND (reference sequence). This chain's CDR3 is CAARQGNEQFF. The CDR3 DNA reads TGTGCCGCACGACAGGGCAATGAGCAGTTCTTC.

The chain couples TRBV30 to TRBJ2-7, with 9 bases identical to TRBD1. Germline CDR1 GTSNPN, CDR2 SVGIG (reference sequence). V lost 4 bases and J lost 3; bases outside the gene matches: 4. The CDR3 is made up of 13 amino acids. DNA of the CDR3: TGTGCCTGGACCGAGGGACAGGGCTACGAGCAGTACTTC. Its translation: CAWTEGQGYEQYF.

In nucleotides, the CDR3 is TGTGCCAGTAGGCCCGGGACAGGGGAGAGGTACGAGCAGTACTTC. Translating gives CASRPGTGERYEQYF. The J gene is TRBJ2-7, the V gene TRBV19; 10 bases align to TRBD1. V was pared by 6 bases and J by 4 bases, with 9 bases of the junction left unmatched. The CDR3 is 15 amino acids. Germline V gene lookup returns CDR1 LNHDA and CDR2 SQIVND (reference sequence). The variable domain in full, completed from reference TRBV19 and TRBJ2-7, reads DGGITQSPKYLFRKEGQNVTLSCEQNLNHDAMYWYRQDPGQGLRLIYYSQIVNDFQKGDIAEGYSVSREKKESFPLTVTSAQKNPTAFYLCASRPGTGERYEQYFGPGTRLTVT.

On this clone itself: A read error may account for a junction end that differs from germline. The rearrangement links TRBV7-7 to TRBJ2-1; D remains unclear. Germline CDR1 reads SSHAT; CDR2 reads FNYEAQ (reference sequence). CDR3 length equals 14 residues. In DNA form, the CDR3 reads TGTGCTAGCAGCTTAGGCGTTAGCTCCAATGAGCAGTTCTTC. Translated: CASSLGVSSNEQFF. The full variable domain, with the rest looked up from reference TRBV7-7 and TRBJ2-1, is GAGVSQSPRYKVTKRGQDVTLRCDPISSHATLYWYQQALGQGPEFLTYFNYEAQPDKSGLPSDRFSAERPEGSISTLTIQRTEQRDSAMYRCASSLGVSSNEQFFGPGTRLTVL.

This clone was observed a single time. The chain is built from TRBV7-2 and TRBJ1-6; D remains ambiguous. The germline gives CDR1 SGHTA, CDR2 FQGNSA. CDR3 length: 13 amino acids. Trimming took off 5 bases at V and 7 bases at J, with 9 bases between the two ends. The CDR3 nucleotides are TGTGCCAGCAGCACAAGCGTGAATTCACCCCTCCACTTT. Residues: CASSTSVNSPLHF.

The chain uses TRBV19 and TRBJ1-4; 7 nucleotides line up with TRBD1. This CDR3 is 16 amino acids long. Germline V gene data show CDR1 as LNHDA and CDR2 as SQIVND (reference sequence). V shed 5 bases and J 4 bases; nucleotides not matched to a gene: 10. The CDR3 sequence is CASSPGGRGGNEKLFF. In nucleotides, the CDR3 is TGTGCCAGTAGTCCAGGGGGACGCGGCGGTAATGAAAAACTGTTTTTT.

The V and J genes are TRBV5-1 and TRBJ2-3; D gene uncertain. Germline values: CDR1 SGHRS, CDR2 YFSETQ. V was clipped by 0 bases and J by 0 bases, with 5 bases between them. The CDR3 is 14 residues long. The CDR3 region is CASSLVQSTDTQYF. The CDR3 DNA reads as TGCGCCAGCAGCTTGGTTCAGAGCACAGATACGCAGTATTTT.

This rearrangement joins TRBV6-4 to TRBJ2-1, with TRBD2 matching 11 bases. The CDR3 is 15 amino acids. Unmatched junction bases numbered 12, after V lost 10 bases and J lost 7 bases. From germline, CDR1 is MRHNA and CDR2 SNTAGT. CDR3 in amino acids: CATKLGPSGRNEQFF. DNA for the CDR3: TGTGCCACTAAGCTCGGGCCTAGCGGGAGGAATGAGCAGTTCTTC.

The CDR3 region has the DNA TGTGCCAGCAGTGGGGAAGGCGGGGGGGGGCAGTTCTTC. Translated: CASSGEGGGGQFF. The chain carries TRBV2 and TRBJ2-1; the match to TRBD2 covers 9 bases. CDR3 size: 13 residues. Germline V gene lookup returns CDR1 SNHLY and CDR2 FYNNEI. With 4 bases clipped from V and 12 bases from J, the junction kept 7 bases outside the gene matches.

The rearrangement links TRBV15 to TRBJ2-7; TRBD2 aligns across 8 bases. The V segment lost 1 base and the J segment 4 bases; nucleotides outside the gene matches: 27. The CDR3 consists of 22 residues. CDR1 and CDR2 (germline): LNHNV, YYDKDF (reference sequence). The chain's CDR3 is CATSRVSGAGEPRAGGGYEQYF. The CDR3 DNA is TGTGCCACCAGCAGAGTCTCGGGGGCAGGGGAGCCCAGGGCGGGAGGTGGTTACGAGCAGTACTTC.

The chain recombines TRBV27 with TRBJ2-1; D possibly corresponds to TRBD1 (6 bases). Germline V gene data show CDR1 as MNHEY and CDR2 as SMNVEV (reference sequence). The CDR3 contains 14 residues. The V end was cut by 0 bases, the J end by 7 bases, with 10 bases between. CDR3 coding DNA: TGTGCCAGCAGTTTATCGGGGGCTCGTAATGAGCAGTTCTTC. Its protein is CASSLSGARNEQFF.

CDR3 in amino acids: CASSWGHEQYF. DNA of the CDR3: TGTGCCAGCAGTTGGGGGCACGAGCAGTACTTC. The rearrangement uses TRBV28 and TRBJ2-7, with D maybe TRBD1 (6 bases). With 4 bases removed from V and 5 bases from J, the gap between germline ends came to 6 bases. The CDR3 is made up of 11 amino acids. Germline V gene data show CDR1 as MDHEN and CDR2 as SYDVKM.

Here the CDR3 reads CAISRGVANYGYTF. The DNA for the CDR3 is TGTGCCATCTCTCGGGGGGTAGCTAACTATGGCTACACCTTC. The chain recombines TRBV6-5 with TRBJ1-2; tentative D call: TRBD1 (5 bases). Trimming removed 10 bases at V and 0 bases at J, with 15 bases between. The CDR3 totals 14 residues. Germline V gives CDR1 MNHEY, CDR2 SVGAGI.

V is TRBV30 and J is TRBJ1-4, with D perhaps matching TRBD1 (5 bases). There are 14 residues in the CDR3. V dropped 2 bases and J dropped 4 bases, with 11 bases sitting between them. CDR1 and CDR2 from the germline V gene are GTSNPN and SVGIG (reference sequence). The CDR3 DNA follows: TGTGCCTGGAGTTTCACAGGTCTTAATGAAAAACTGTTTTTT. Protein sequence: CAWSFTGLNEKLFF.

Comment on this clone: This same CDR3 is encoded by further DNA sequences in the sample. V and J are TRBV6-4 and TRBJ2-5; 10 bases line up with TRBD2. The CDR3 totals 14 residues. V trimming: 9 bases; J trimming: 5 bases; junction bases outside the gene matches: 9. In germline, CDR1 is MRHNA, CDR2 SNTAGT. The chain's CDR3 is CASGKEAGGETQYF. In DNA form, the CDR3 reads TGTGCCAGTGGAAAGGAAGCGGGAGGGGAGACCCAGTACTTC.

This clone was recorded once. The genes are TRBV19 and TRBJ2-1, with 8 bases aligning to TRBD2. This CDR3 region has 16 residues. V gave up 1 base and J gave up 6 bases; unmatched junction bases: 8. Germline-derived CDR1 and CDR2 are LNHDA and SQIVND (reference sequence). The CDR3 DNA reads as TGTGCCAGTAGTATAGTTTGGCCCAGCGGGAGCAATGAGCAGTTCTTC. This translates into CASSIVWPSGSNEQFF.

V is TRBV5-1 and J is TRBJ2-7; the match to TRBD1 covers 9 bases. Per germline, CDR1 SGHRS and CDR2 YFSETQ. The CDR3 covers 13 residues. V lost 2 bases and J lost 6; bases outside the gene matches: 3. The CDR3 loop reads CASSFTGGSEQYF. The CDR3 nucleotides are TGCGCCAGCAGCTTTACAGGGGGCAGCGAGCAGTACTTC.

The chain is built from TRBV9 and TRBJ2-2; 11 positions agree with TRBD2. The CDR3 is 16 amino acids. V was clipped by 0 bases and J by 4 bases; unmatched bases: 2. Germline V gives CDR1 SGDLS, CDR2 YYNGEE. CDR3 DNA sequence: TGTGCCAGCAGCGTAGTTACTAGCGGGAGCACCGGGGAGCTGTTTTTT. Encoded protein: CASSVVTSGSTGELFF.

The rearrangement uses TRBV28 and TRBJ1-5, with a possible D match to TRBD1 (5 bases). V shed 8 bases and J shed 4 bases, with 9 bases lying between them. Germline loops: CDR1 MDHEN, CDR2 SYDVKM. This CDR3 region has 12 residues. In DNA, the CDR3 is TGTGCCAGCCATGGGGGGAATCAGCCCCAGCATTTT. This codes for CASHGGNQPQHF.

The chain has TRBV4-3 and TRBJ2-7, with D maybe TRBD1 (6 bases). The CDR3 has 18 amino acids. The germline V and J ends were trimmed by 0 bases and 2 bases, with 20 bases remaining between them. CDR1 LGHNA and CDR2 YSLEER come from the germline V gene. Written as DNA, the CDR3 is TGCGCCAGCAGCCAAGATCGAGGGGGTCTTAGGTTGGCCTACGAGCAGTACTTC. It encodes CASSQDRGGLRLAYEQYF.

There are a few counts of this clone. The chain is built from TRBV5-6 and TRBJ1-3, with no clear D. This CDR3 spans 15 amino acids. The V end lost 0 bases, the J end lost 4 bases, and 11 bases lay between the germline ends. The germline CDR1 and CDR2 sequences are SGHDT and YYEEEE. CDR3 nucleotide sequence: TGTGCCAGCAGCTTGGCTATTTACAGAGGAAACACCATATATTTT. Protein product: CASSLAIYRGNTIYF.

This chain joins TRBV5-8 and TRBJ1-1, with 11 bases fitting TRBD1. Germline lookup yields CDR1 SGHTS and CDR2 YDEGEE. The CDR3 spans 13 residues. Losses at the gene ends were 0 bases for V and 10 bases for J; bases not matched to a gene: 2. DNA for the CDR3: TGTGCCAGCAGCTTGGTGGGGACAGGGGGAGCTTTCTTT. Translation gives CASSLVGTGGAFF.

The chain recombines TRBV19 with TRBJ2-1; the D gene is possibly TRBD1 (5 bases). Trimming pared 7 bases from V and 10 bases from J, leaving 14 bases between. Germline CDR1 and CDR2: LNHDA and SQIVND (reference sequence). CDR3 length: 12 amino acids. This chain's CDR3 is CASISHQGEQFF. CDR3 sequence (DNA): TGTGCCAGTATCTCCCACCAGGGCGAGCAGTTCTTC.

This clone was seen just once. The V call is TRBV5-4, the J call TRBJ2-2, with 7 bases that match TRBD1. The germline V gene encodes CDR1 SGHNT and CDR2 YYREEE (reference sequence). CDR3 length: 14 amino acids. V gave up 4 bases and J gave up 6 bases; unmatched junction bases: 6. In DNA, the CDR3 is TGTGCCAGCAGCACGGGACAGAGAGCCGGGGAGCTGTTTTTT. Residues: CASSTGQRAGELFF.

The V and J genes are TRBV2 and TRBJ2-5, with TRBD2 matching 10 bases. CDR1 is SNHLY, CDR2 FYNNEI, per germline. The CDR3 covers 16 residues. V gave up 5 bases and J gave up 2 bases; unmatched junction bases: 8. The CDR3 is CASSQIGLADQETQYF. CDR3 nucleotides: TGTGCCAGCAGTCAGATTGGACTAGCGGATCAAGAGACCCAGTACTTC.

The rearrangement joins TRBV5-1 to TRBJ1-1, with 7 bases aligning to TRBD1. CDR1 is SGHRS, CDR2 YFSETQ, per germline. V lost 4 bases and J lost 4; bases outside the gene matches: 10. The CDR3 has 15 amino acids. The CDR3 sequence is CASSNSGGASTEAFF. Here the CDR3 DNA reads TGCGCCAGCAGCAACTCAGGGGGAGCGAGCACTGAAGCTTTCTTT.

As DNA, the CDR3 is TGCGCCAGCAGCTTGGGACCAGCAGGGACTGAAGCTTTCTTT. This gives the protein CASSLGPAGTEAFF. The chain couples TRBV5-1 to TRBJ1-1; D perhaps matches TRBD1 (5 bases). Trimming left V 0 bases short and J 5 bases short, with 11 bases between. CDR1 is SGHRS and CDR2 is YFSETQ in the germline V gene. There are 14 residues in the CDR3.

The chain joins TRBV5-1 to TRBJ1-4; TRBD1 is a possible D gene (5 bases). The germline CDR1 and CDR2 sequences are SGHRS and YFSETQ. CDR3 length: 15 amino acids. Trimming removed 0 bases at V and 4 bases at J, with 10 bases between. The CDR3 reads CASSLGGADNEKLFF. CDR3 DNA: TGCGCCAGCAGCTTGGGGGGCGCGGATAATGAAAAACTGTTTTTT.